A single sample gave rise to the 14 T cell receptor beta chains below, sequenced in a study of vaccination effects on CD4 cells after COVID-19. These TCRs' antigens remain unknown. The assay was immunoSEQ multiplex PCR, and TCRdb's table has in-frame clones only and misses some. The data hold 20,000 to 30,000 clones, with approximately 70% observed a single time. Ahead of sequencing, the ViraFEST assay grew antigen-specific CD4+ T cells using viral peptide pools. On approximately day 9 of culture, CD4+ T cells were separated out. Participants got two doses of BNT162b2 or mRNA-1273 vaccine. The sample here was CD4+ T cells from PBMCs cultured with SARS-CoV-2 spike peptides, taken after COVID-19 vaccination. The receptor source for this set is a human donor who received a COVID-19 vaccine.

The CDR3 reads CASRCGTSGSLYEQYF. The CDR3 nucleotides are TGTGCAAGTCGCTGCGGGACTAGCGGGAGCTTATACGAGCAGTACTTC. This chain links TRBV12-2 with TRBJ2-7; whether TRBD2, the table's D call, matches the DNA was not checked. TRBV12-2 constitutes a pseudogene. This CDR3 comprises 16 residues.

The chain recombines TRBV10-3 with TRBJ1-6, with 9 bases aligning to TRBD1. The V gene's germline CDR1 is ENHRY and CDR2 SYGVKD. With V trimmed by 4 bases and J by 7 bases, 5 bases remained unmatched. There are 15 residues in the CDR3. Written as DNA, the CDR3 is TGTGCCATCAGTGGAGATGGGACAGGGAATTCACCCCTCCACTTT. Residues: CAISGDGTGNSPLHF.

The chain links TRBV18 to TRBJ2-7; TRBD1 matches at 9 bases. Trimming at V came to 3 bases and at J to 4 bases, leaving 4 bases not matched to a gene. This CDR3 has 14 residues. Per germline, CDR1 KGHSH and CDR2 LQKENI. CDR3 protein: CASSPGTGWYEQYF. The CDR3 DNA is TGTGCCAGCTCACCCGGGACAGGGTGGTACGAGCAGTACTTC.

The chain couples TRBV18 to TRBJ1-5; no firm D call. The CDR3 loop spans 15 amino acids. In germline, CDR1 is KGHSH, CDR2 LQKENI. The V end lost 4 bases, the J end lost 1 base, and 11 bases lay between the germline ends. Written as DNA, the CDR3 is TGTGCCAGCTCACTTACGTCGGACAGCAATCAGCCCCAGCATTTT. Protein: CASSLTSDSNQPQHF.

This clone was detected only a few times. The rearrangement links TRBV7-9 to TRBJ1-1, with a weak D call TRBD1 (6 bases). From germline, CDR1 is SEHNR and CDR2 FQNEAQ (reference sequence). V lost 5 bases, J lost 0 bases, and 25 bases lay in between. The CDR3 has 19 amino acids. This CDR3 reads CASSQGYNRALRLNTEAFF. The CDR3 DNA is TGTGCCAGCAGCCAGGGGTACAACAGGGCGCTCCGACTGAACACTGAAGCTTTCTTT.

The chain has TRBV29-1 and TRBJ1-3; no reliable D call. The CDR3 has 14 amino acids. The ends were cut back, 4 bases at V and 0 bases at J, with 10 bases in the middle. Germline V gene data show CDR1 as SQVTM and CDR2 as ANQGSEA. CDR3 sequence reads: CSVAQRLSGNTIYF. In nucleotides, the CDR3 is TGCAGCGTTGCACAGCGACTCTCTGGAAACACCATATATTTT.

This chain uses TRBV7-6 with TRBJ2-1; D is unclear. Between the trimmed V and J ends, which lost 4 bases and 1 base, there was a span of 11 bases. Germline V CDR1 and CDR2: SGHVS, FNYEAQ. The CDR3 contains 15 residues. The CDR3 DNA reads TGTGCCAGCAGCTCACACCTTAGATCCTACAATGAGCAGTTCTTC. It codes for CASSSHLRSYNEQFF.

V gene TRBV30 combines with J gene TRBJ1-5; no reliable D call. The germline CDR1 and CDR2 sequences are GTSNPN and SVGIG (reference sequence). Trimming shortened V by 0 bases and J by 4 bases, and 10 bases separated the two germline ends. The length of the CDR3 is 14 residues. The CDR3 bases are TGTGCCTGGAGTGTACTGGCAGAAAATCAGCCCCAGCATTTT. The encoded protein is CAWSVLAENQPQHF.

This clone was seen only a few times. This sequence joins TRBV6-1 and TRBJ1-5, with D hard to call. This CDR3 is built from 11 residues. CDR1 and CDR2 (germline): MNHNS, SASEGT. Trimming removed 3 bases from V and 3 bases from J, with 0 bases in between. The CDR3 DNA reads TGTGCCAGCAGTGACAATCAGCCCCAGCATTTT. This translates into CASSDNQPQHF.

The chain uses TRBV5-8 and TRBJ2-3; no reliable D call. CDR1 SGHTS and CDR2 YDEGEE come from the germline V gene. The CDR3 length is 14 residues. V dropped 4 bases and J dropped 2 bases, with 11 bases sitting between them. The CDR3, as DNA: TGTGCCAGCAGCCTCCTGGGCCACACAGATACGCAGTATTTT. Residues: CASSLLGHTDTQYF.

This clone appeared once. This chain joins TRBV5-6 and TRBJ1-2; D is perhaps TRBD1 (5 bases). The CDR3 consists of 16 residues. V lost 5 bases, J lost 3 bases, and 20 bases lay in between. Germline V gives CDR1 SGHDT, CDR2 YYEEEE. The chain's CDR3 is CASSRAGGRLDYGYTF. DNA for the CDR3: TGTGCCAGCAGTAGGGCCGGGGGGAGACTCGACTATGGCTACACCTTC.

The DNA of the CDR3 is TGCGCCAGCAGCTTGGCGAGAGACAGCTCCTACAATGAGCAGTTCTTC. This translates into CASSLARDSSYNEQFF. The J gene is TRBJ2-1, the V gene TRBV5-1; maybe TRBD1 (5 bases). CDR1 SGHRS and CDR2 YFSETQ come from the germline V gene. This CDR3 comprises 16 residues. Trimming took off 0 bases at V and 0 bases at J, with 10 bases between the two ends.

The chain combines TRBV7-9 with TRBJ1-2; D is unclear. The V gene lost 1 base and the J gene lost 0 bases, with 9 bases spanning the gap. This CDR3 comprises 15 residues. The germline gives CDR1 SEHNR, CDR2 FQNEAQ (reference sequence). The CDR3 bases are TGTGCCAGCAGCTTAGGACACTCCCCTAACTATGGCTACACCTTC. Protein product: CASSLGHSPNYGYTF. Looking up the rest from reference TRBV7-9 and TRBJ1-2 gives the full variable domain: DTGVSQNPRHKITKRGQNVTFRCDPISEHNRLYWYRQTLGQGPEFLTYFQNEAQLEKSRLLSDRFSAERPKGSFSTLEIQRTEQGDSAMYLCASSLGHSPNYGYTFGSGTRLTVV.

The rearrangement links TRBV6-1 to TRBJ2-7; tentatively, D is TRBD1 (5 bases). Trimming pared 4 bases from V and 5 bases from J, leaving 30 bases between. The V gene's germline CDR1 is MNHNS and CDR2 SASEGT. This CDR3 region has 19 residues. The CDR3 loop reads CASSAAPDSPFLHGHEQYF. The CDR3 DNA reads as TGTGCCAGCAGTGCGGCCCCCGACAGTCCATTCCTTCATGGTCACGAGCAGTACTTC.